The 21 T cell receptor beta chains in this list originate from one sample, sequenced in a study of shared clonotypes between healthy human individuals. Sequenced by immunoSEQ multiplex PCR; TCRdb stores in-frame clones only, minus some. Here the sample spans around 2,000,000 clones, 85% to 95% being singletons. CD45RO-negative, CCR7-selected cells formed the naive CD8 fraction, which excluded terminally differentiated effector memory CD45RA+ cells. What was sequenced was naive CD8+ T cells sorted from blood. These receptors all stem from a man between 18 and 35 years old in good health.

The chain carries TRBV27 and TRBJ2-1, with D unclear. The V gene's germline CDR1 is MNHEY and CDR2 SMNVEV (reference sequence). The CDR3 has 14 residues. V was trimmed by 6 bases and J by 8 bases, leaving 17 bases between them. CDR3 sequence reads: CASSWGIKRHEQFF. The CDR3 DNA reads as TGTGCCAGCAGCTGGGGAATTAAAAGGCATGAGCAGTTCTTC.

This chain's CDR3 is CASSQVRYGRVNEQFF. CDR3 DNA sequence: TGTGCCAGCAGCCAAGTGCGTTACGGACGGGTCAATGAGCAGTTCTTC. V usage is TRBV4-2 and J usage is TRBJ2-1; D remains ambiguous. The germline gives CDR1 LGHNA, CDR2 YNFKEQ. V dropped 1 base and J dropped 6 bases, with 16 bases sitting between them. The CDR3 covers 16 residues.

The chain links TRBV4-1 to TRBJ1-2; possibly TRBD1 for D (5 bases). V lost 1 base to trimming and J lost 8 bases, with 8 bases between them. Germline CDR1 reads MGHRA; CDR2 reads YSYEKL. This CDR3 is built from 12 residues. Written as DNA, the CDR3 is TGCGCCAGCAGCCAAGGGGGGGACGGCTACACCTTC. It translates to CASSQGGDGYTF.

The chain employs TRBV11-2 and TRBJ2-1; D is unclear. The CDR3 consists of 15 residues. V lost 1 base, J lost 4 bases, and 11 bases lay in between. Germline-derived CDR1 and CDR2 are SGHAT and FQNNGV. The CDR3 nucleotides read TGTGCCAGCAGCTTAGTCGGTGGGTTTTACAATGAGCAGTTCTTC. It is translated as CASSLVGGFYNEQFF.

This clone was seen a single time. This chain uses TRBV19 with TRBJ2-1, with D possibly called TRBD1 or TRBD2 (5 bases each). The V end was cut by 2 bases, the J end by 7 bases, with 12 bases between. Germline V gene lookup returns CDR1 LNHDA and CDR2 SQIVND (reference sequence). The CDR3 has 14 amino acids. The CDR3 DNA reads TGTGCCAGTAGTATATCTCCAGGGAGTAATGAGCAGTTCTTC. Protein: CASSISPGSNEQFF.

The chain recombines TRBV25-1 with TRBJ2-5; D uncertain. V lost 4 bases and J 2 bases, leaving 8 bases between the germline ends. Germline lookup yields CDR1 MGHDK and CDR2 SYGVNS. The CDR3 is made up of 13 amino acids. The CDR3 loop reads CASSVFGQETQYF. The CDR3 DNA follows: TGTGCCAGCAGTGTTTTCGGGCAAGAGACCCAGTACTTC.

CDR3 amino acids: CASSQALGSSYEQYF. The CDR3 DNA follows: TGCGCCAGCAGCCAAGCGCTGGGAAGCTCCTACGAGCAGTACTTC. The gene calls are TRBV4-1 and TRBJ2-7; D is unresolved. Germline V gene lookup returns CDR1 MGHRA and CDR2 YSYEKL. The CDR3 has 15 amino acids. Trimming removed 1 base from V and 0 bases from J, with 10 bases in between.

The count of this clone is one. V gene TRBV5-4 combines with J gene TRBJ2-5; tentative D call: TRBD2 (5 bases). The CDR3 contains 15 residues. V was trimmed by 0 bases and J by 5 bases, leaving 14 bases between them. Per the germline V gene, CDR1 is SGHNT and CDR2 is YYREEE (reference sequence). The CDR3 nucleotides are TGTGCCAGCAGCTTGGATATGGCGGGCGGGGAGACCCAGTACTTC. Its protein product is CASSLDMAGGETQYF.

The chain uses TRBV4-1 and TRBJ1-4, with a weak D call TRBD1 (6 bases). Trimming removed 0 bases from V and 10 bases from J, with 9 bases in between. Looked up from germline, CDR1 is MGHRA and CDR2 is YSYEKL. The CDR3 has 13 residues. CDR3 bases: TGCGCCAGCAGCCAAGAAAAGGGGGGAAAACTGTTTTTT. Its translation is CASSQEKGGKLFF.

The gene calls are TRBV4-3 and TRBJ2-5; 7 bases match TRBD2. The V segment lost 0 bases and the J segment 2 bases; nucleotides outside the gene matches: 9. Per germline, CDR1 LGHNA and CDR2 YSLEER. This CDR3 is 17 amino acids long. The CDR3: CASSQDLRTSEQETQYF. DNA of the CDR3: TGCGCCAGCAGCCAAGATCTTAGAACTAGCGAACAAGAGACCCAGTACTTC.

The count of this clone is one. V and J are TRBV6-1 and TRBJ2-2; 13 nucleotides line up with TRBD2. The length of the CDR3 is 16 residues. Trimming cost V 6 bases and J 4 bases; bases outside gene matches: 5. Germline V gene sequence: CDR1 MNHNS, CDR2 SASEGT. CDR3 DNA sequence: TGTGCCAGCAGGGAACTAGCGGGAGGGTTCACCGGGGAGCTGTTTTTT. Amino acids: CASRELAGGFTGELFF.

The chain links TRBV27 to TRBJ1-4; D possibly corresponds to TRBD1 (5 bases). Trimming shortened V by 4 bases and J by 0 bases, and 9 bases separated the two germline ends. The germline V gene has CDR1 MNHEY and CDR2 SMNVEV (reference sequence). The CDR3 runs 15 residues. CDR3 nucleotides: TGTGCCAGCAGTTCAGGGACGACAACTAATGAAAAACTGTTTTTT. Translating gives CASSSGTTTNEKLFF.

The genes are TRBV5-4 and TRBJ2-3; D remains unclear. This CDR3 is built from 11 residues. Trimming left V 8 bases short and J 0 bases short, with 4 bases between. The germline V gene encodes CDR1 SGHNT and CDR2 YYREEE (reference sequence). CDR3 loop: CARLSTDTQYF. The CDR3 nucleotides are TGTGCCAGGCTTAGCACAGATACGCAGTATTTT.

The chain couples TRBV6-1 to TRBJ2-7; 9 bases agree with TRBD1. After removal of 0 bases from V and 0 bases from J, the junction contained 15 bases not matched to a gene. CDR1 MNHNS and CDR2 SASEGT come from the germline V gene. This CDR3 region has 20 residues. The CDR3 bases are TGTGCCAGCAGTGAAGCCGGGACAGGGTTTCTACACTACTACTCCTACGAGCAGTACTTC. It is translated as CASSEAGTGFLHYYSYEQYF.

Comment on this clone: Within the sample, other DNA sequences also encode this same CDR3. The chain combines TRBV19 with TRBJ2-7; D call uncertain. Trimming shortened V by 1 base and J by 0 bases, and 4 bases separated the two germline ends. The CDR3 runs to 13 residues. Per germline, CDR1 LNHDA and CDR2 SQIVND (reference sequence). The CDR3 here is CASSIGTSYEQYF. CDR3 in DNA: TGTGCCAGTAGTATAGGCACCTCCTACGAGCAGTACTTC.

This clone has only a few counts. The chain joins TRBV4-2 to TRBJ1-5, with no clear D. Germline lookup yields CDR1 LGHNA and CDR2 YNFKEQ. CDR3 length: 13 residues. Trimming stripped 0 bases from V and 6 bases from J, with 6 bases between. CDR3 protein: CASSQERSQPQHF. CDR3 sequence (DNA): TGTGCCAGCAGCCAAGAACGTAGTCAGCCCCAGCATTTT.

In regard to this clone: Other nucleotide sequences from this sample produce the same CDR3. V gene TRBV5-6 combines with J gene TRBJ2-3; 12 bases are shared with TRBD2. Germline V gene sequence: CDR1 SGHDT, CDR2 YYEEEE. Trimming cost V 1 base and J 1 base; bases outside gene matches: 1. The CDR3 covers 16 residues. The DNA for the CDR3 is TGTGCCAGCAGCTTGAGACTAGCGGGAGGCACAGATACGCAGTATTTT. Translation gives CASSLRLAGGTDTQYF.

The J gene is TRBJ2-7, the V gene TRBV27, with no clear D. Germline V gives CDR1 MNHEY, CDR2 SMNVEV (reference sequence). CDR3 size: 13 residues. The germline V and J ends were trimmed by 6 bases and 7 bases, with 16 bases remaining between them. The CDR3 DNA follows: TGTGCCAGCAGCTCCGGGTCTTTTTGGGAGCAGTACTTC. The encoded protein is CASSSGSFWEQYF.

The gene calls are TRBV27 and TRBJ1-1; D is undetermined. The length of the CDR3 is 14 residues. The V and J ends lost 2 bases and 1 base respectively, with 8 bases between them. The germline gives CDR1 MNHEY, CDR2 SMNVEV (reference sequence). The CDR3 loop is CASSLTVGNTEAFF. The DNA for the CDR3 is TGTGCCAGCAGTTTAACGGTAGGGAACACTGAAGCTTTCTTT.

This chain uses TRBV6-5 with TRBJ1-2, with no clear D. CDR1 is MNHEY and CDR2 is SVGAGI in the germline V gene. V lost 6 bases and J 5 bases, leaving 10 bases between the germline ends. This CDR3 region has 12 residues. CDR3 nucleotides: TGTGCCAGCAGCCCTGACTGGTATGGCTACACCTTC. It codes for CASSPDWYGYTF.

The chain carries TRBV9 and TRBJ2-3; D is possibly TRBD1 (6 bases). Trimming pared 4 bases from V and 4 bases from J, leaving 16 bases between. Germline V gene lookup returns CDR1 SGDLS and CDR2 YYNGEE. The CDR3 contains 15 residues. The CDR3 protein is CASSWGRTESDTQYF. CDR3 bases: TGTGCCAGCAGCTGGGGGCGGACTGAGTCAGATACGCAGTATTTT.